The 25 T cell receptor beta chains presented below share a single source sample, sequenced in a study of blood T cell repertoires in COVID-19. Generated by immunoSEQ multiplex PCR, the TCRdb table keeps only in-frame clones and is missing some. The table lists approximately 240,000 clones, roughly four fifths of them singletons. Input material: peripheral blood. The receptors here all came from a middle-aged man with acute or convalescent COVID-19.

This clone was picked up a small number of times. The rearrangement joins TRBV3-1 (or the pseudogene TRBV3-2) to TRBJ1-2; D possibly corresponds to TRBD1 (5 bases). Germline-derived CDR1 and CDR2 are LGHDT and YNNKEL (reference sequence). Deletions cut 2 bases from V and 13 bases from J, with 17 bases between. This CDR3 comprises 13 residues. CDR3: CASSQSLRGVGTF. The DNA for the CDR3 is TGTGCCAGCAGCCAATCGCTGCGGGGGGTTGGCACCTTC.

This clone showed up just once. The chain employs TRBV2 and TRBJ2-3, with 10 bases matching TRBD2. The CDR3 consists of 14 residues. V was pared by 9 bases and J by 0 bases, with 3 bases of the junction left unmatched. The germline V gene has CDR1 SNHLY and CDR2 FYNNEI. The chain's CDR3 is CARRTSGSTDTQYF. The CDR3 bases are TGTGCCAGAAGGACTAGCGGTAGCACAGATACGCAGTATTTT.

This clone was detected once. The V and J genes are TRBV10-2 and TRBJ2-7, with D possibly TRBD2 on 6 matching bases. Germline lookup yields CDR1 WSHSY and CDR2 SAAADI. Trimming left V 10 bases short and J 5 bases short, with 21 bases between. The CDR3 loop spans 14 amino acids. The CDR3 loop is CAIPRGPLVNEQYF. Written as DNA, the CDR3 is TGCGCCATTCCGCGGGGCCCACTAGTCAACGAGCAGTACTTC.

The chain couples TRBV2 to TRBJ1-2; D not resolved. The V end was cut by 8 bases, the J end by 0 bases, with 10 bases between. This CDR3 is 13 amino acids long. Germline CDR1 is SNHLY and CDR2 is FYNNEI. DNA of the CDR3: TGTGCCAGCGGGAAGGGAGCTAACTATGGCTACACCTTC. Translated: CASGKGANYGYTF.

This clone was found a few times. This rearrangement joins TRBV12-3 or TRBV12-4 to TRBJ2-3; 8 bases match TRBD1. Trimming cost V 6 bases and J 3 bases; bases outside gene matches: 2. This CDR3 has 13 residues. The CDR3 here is CASRDRATDTQYF. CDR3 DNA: TGTGCCAGCAGGGACAGGGCGACAGATACGCAGTATTTT.

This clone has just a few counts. As DNA, the CDR3 is TGTGCCAGCAGGGGGACAGGGGAATCCTACGAGCAGTACTTC. Translating gives CASRGTGESYEQYF. The genes are TRBV7-9 and TRBJ2-7, with 10 bases lining up with TRBD1. The CDR3 is 14 amino acids. Trimming at V came to 6 bases and at J to 1 base, leaving 3 bases not matched to a gene. Germline V gene lookup returns CDR1 SEHNR and CDR2 FQNEAQ (reference sequence).

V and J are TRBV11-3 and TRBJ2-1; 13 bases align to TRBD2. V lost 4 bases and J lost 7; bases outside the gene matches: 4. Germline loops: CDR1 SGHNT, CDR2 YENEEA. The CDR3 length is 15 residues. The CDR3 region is CASSSGTSGINEQFF. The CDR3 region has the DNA TGTGCCAGCAGCTCCGGGACTAGCGGGATAAATGAGCAGTTCTTC.

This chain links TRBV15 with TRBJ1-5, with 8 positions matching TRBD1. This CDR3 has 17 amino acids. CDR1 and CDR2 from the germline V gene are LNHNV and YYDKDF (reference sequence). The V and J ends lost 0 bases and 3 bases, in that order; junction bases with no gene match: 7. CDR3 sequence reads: CATSRDLETGVNQPQHF. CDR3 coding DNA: TGTGCCACCAGCAGAGATCTAGAGACAGGGGTCAATCAGCCCCAGCATTTT.

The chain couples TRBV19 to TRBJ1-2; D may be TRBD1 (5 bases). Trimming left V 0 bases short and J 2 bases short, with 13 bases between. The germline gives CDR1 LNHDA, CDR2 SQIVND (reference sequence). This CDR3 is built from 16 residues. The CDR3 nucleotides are TGTGCCAGTAGTATAGATCTAAATAGACAGAACTATGGCTACACCTTC. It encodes CASSIDLNRQNYGYTF.

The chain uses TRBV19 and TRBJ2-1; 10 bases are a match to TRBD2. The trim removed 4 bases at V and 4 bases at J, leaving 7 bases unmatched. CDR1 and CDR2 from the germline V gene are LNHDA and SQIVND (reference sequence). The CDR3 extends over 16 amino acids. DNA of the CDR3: TGTGCCAGTAGTAAGGGATTAGCGGGAGGTTACAATGAGCAGTTCTTC. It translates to CASSKGLAGGYNEQFF.

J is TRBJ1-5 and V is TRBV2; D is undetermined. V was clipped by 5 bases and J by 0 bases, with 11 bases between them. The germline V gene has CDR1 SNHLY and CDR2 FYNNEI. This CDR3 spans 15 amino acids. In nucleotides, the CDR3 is TGTGCCAGCAGTTCGGACTCGCATAGCAATCAGCCCCAGCATTTT. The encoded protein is CASSSDSHSNQPQHF.

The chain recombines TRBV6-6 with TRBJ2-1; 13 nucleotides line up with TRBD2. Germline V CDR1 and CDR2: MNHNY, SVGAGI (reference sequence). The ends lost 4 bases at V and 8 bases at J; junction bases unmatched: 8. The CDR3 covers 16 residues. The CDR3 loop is CASSSRLAGGGDEQFF. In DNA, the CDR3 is TGTGCCAGCAGTTCTAGACTAGCGGGAGGTGGGGATGAGCAGTTCTTC.

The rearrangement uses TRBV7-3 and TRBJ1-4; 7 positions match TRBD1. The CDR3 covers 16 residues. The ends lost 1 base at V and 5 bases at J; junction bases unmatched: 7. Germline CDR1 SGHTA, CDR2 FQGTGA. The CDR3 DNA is TGTGCCAGCAGCTTAAGCCGGGACAGCTCAAATGAAAAACTGTTTTTT. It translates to CASSLSRDSSNEKLFF.

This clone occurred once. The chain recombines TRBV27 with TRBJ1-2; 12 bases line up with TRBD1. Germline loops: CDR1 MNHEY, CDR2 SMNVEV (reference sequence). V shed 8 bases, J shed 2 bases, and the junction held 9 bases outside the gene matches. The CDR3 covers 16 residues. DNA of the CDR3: TGTGCCAGCCGAGACCCCGGGACAGGGGGCAACTATGGCTACACCTTC. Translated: CASRDPGTGGNYGYTF.

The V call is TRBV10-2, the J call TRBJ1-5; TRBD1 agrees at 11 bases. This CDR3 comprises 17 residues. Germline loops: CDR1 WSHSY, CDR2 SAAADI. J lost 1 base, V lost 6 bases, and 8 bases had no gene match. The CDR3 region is CASRSGTGGTSNQPQHF. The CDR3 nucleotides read TGCGCCAGCAGATCAGGGACAGGGGGGACGAGCAATCAGCCCCAGCATTTT.

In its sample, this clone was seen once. The DNA for the CDR3 is TGTGCCAGCAGTAATGTTTATAGCAATCAGCCCCAGCATTTT. It yields the protein CASSNVYSNQPQHF. The V call is TRBV6-5, the J call TRBJ1-5, with unresolved D. CDR1 and CDR2 from the germline V gene are MNHEY and SVGAGI. CDR3 length equals 14 residues. V was trimmed by 5 bases and J by 0 bases, leaving 8 bases between them.

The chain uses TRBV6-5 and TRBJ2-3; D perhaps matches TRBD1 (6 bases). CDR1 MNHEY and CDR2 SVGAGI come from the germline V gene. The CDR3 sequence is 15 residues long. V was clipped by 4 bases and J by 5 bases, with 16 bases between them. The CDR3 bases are TGTGCCAGCAGTTCCGTCTCAGGGGCCAGAGATACGCAGTATTTT. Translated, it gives CASSSVSGARDTQYF.

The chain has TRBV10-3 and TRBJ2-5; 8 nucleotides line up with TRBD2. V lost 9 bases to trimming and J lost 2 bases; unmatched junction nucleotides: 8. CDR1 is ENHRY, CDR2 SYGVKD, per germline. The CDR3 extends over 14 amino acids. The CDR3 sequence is CAISERERQETQYF. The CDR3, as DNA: TGTGCCATATCCGAGCGGGAGAGGCAAGAGACCCAGTACTTC.

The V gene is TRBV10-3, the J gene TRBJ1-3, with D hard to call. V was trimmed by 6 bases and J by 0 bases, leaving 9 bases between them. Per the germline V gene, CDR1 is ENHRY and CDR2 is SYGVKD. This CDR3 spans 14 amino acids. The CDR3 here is CAIRTEDSGNTIYF. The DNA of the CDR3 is TGTGCCATCAGGACTGAAGACTCTGGAAACACCATATATTTT.

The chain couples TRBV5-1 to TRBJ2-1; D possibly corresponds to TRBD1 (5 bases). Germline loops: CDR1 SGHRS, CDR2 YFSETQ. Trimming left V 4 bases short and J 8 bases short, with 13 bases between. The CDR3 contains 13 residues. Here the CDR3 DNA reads TGCGCCAGCAGCCAGGGCCCACGGGATGAGCAGTTCTTC. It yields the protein CASSQGPRDEQFF.

The CDR3 nucleotides read TGTGCCAGCAGCCAAGAATACCGGAGCCTTAACTATGGCTACACCTTC. Amino acids: CASSQEYRSLNYGYTF. The chain has TRBV3-1 (or the pseudogene TRBV3-2) and TRBJ1-2; D is uncertain. CDR1 is LGHDT, CDR2 YNNKEL, per germline (reference sequence). CDR3 length equals 16 residues. The V gene lost 0 bases and the J gene lost 1 base, with 12 bases spanning the gap.

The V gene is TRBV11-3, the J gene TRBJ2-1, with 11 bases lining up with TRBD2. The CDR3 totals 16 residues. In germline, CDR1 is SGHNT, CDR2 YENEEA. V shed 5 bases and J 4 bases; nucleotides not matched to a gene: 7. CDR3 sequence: CASSLSSGRLYNEQFF. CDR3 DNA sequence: TGTGCCAGCAGCCTCTCTAGCGGGAGGCTTTACAATGAGCAGTTCTTC.

The CDR3 sequence is CASRSQGGVNTEAFF. DNA for the CDR3: TGTGCCAGCAGGTCTCAGGGGGGTGTAAACACTGAAGCTTTCTTT. This rearrangement joins TRBV7-9 to TRBJ1-1; 7 bases are shared with TRBD1. J lost 2 bases, V lost 6 bases, and 9 bases had no gene match. The CDR3 is made up of 15 amino acids. Germline CDR1 and CDR2: SEHNR and FQNEAQ (reference sequence).

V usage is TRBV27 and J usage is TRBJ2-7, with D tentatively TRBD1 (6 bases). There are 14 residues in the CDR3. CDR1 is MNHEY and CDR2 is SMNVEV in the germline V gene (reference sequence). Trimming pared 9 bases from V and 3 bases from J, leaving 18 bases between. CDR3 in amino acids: CASRRQVGDYEQYF. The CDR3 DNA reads TGTGCCAGTAGAAGACAGGTTGGGGACTACGAGCAGTACTTC.

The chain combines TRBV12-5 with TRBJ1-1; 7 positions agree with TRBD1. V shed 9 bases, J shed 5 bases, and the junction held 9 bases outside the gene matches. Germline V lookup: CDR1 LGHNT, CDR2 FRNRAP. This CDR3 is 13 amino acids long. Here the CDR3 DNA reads TGTGCTAGCCAGGGGGTAGTGGGGACTGAAGCTTTCTTT. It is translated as CASQGVVGTEAFF.